The T cell receptor beta chain described here comes from a study of T cell clonality in common variable immunodeficiency. Sequencing was performed with immunoSEQ multiplex PCR; in TCRdb, only in-frame clones are kept and a portion is missing. Observed are 50,000 to 65,000 clones, no singletons, with the top ten taking about 1.7%. This clone was detected ten times or more. Sequenced sample: peripheral blood mononuclear cells. This sequence was found in a person aged 18-69 years in good health.

Here the CDR3 reads CASSERTGETQYF. CDR3 DNA (partial): TGTGCCAGCAGCGAAAGGACAGGGGAGACC. The chain joins TRBV7-9 to TRBJ2-5; 8 nucleotides line up with TRBD1. The read ends 3 residues early relative to the CDR3; the germline J gene fills the gap. Germline-derived CDR1 and CDR2 are SEHNR and FQNEAQ (reference sequence). V gave up 5 bases and J gave up 5 bases; unmatched junction bases: 4. This CDR3 contains 13 residues.